The 7 T cell receptor beta chains presented below share a single source sample, sequenced in a study of control samples from healthy donors and cancer patients. Using immunoSEQ multiplex PCR, the repertoire was profiled, and TCRdb retains in-frame clones only, with some absent. The sample includes roughly 100,000 clones, 92% of them seen just once. The sequenced sample consisted of blood. The receptors derive from a woman under 30 in good health.

The chain is built from TRBV5-5 and TRBJ2-7, with 10 positions matching TRBD1. Per germline, CDR1 SGHKS and CDR2 YYEKEE (reference sequence). V was pared by 4 bases and J by 0 bases, with 4 bases of the junction left unmatched. This CDR3 has 15 residues. CDR3 bases: TGTGCCAGCAGCATGGGACAGGGGTTCTCCTACGAGCAGTACTTC. Protein: CASSMGQGFSYEQYF.

V gene TRBV9 combines with J gene TRBJ1-2, with 8 bases aligning to TRBD1. CDR1 SGDLS and CDR2 YYNGEE come from the germline V gene. This CDR3 has 17 amino acids. The trim removed 0 bases at V and 3 bases at J, leaving 10 bases unmatched. This CDR3 reads CASSVGALMTGDYGYTF. The CDR3 region has the DNA TGTGCCAGCAGCGTAGGGGCCCTCATGACAGGGGACTATGGCTACACCTTC.

The chain couples TRBV15 to TRBJ2-1, with TRBD2 identical over 7 bases. Germline CDR1 is LNHNV and CDR2 is YYDKDF (reference sequence). The CDR3 is 16 amino acids. The ends lost 4 bases at V and 9 bases at J; junction bases unmatched: 15. CDR3 in DNA: TGTGCCACCAGCATTTCCGCCGGGACTACCTCCCGTGAGCAGTTCTTC. It yields the protein CATSISAGTTSREQFF.

The chain combines TRBV7-4 with TRBJ1-5, with D possibly being TRBD1 (5 bases). Germline values: CDR1 SGHVT, CDR2 SQSDAQ. The CDR3 totals 15 residues. V lost 2 bases and J lost 3, with 11 bases in between. CDR3 in amino acids: CASSLWRQPNQPQHF. The CDR3, as DNA: TGTGCCAGCAGCTTATGGCGACAGCCCAATCAGCCCCAGCATTTT.

The rearrangement joins TRBV6-4 to TRBJ2-1; 10 positions agree with TRBD2. This CDR3 is built from 16 residues. Germline CDR1 reads MRHNA; CDR2 reads SNTAGT. V gave up 2 bases and J gave up 5 bases; unmatched junction bases: 6. The CDR3 here is CASSDTKRGGHNEQFF. For the CDR3, the DNA is TGTGCCAGCAGTGACACAAAGCGGGGGGGACACAATGAGCAGTTCTTC.

The V call is TRBV6-5, the J call TRBJ1-1, with unresolved D. The V and J ends lost 8 bases and 6 bases respectively, with 13 bases between them. The CDR3 has 12 amino acids. CDR1 and CDR2 (germline): MNHEY, SVGAGI. CDR3 region: CASSPHRAEAFF. CDR3 coding DNA: TGTGCCAGCTCACCCCATCGCGCTGAAGCTTTCTTT.

This rearrangement joins TRBV6-4 to TRBJ2-1; no clear D gene. This CDR3 comprises 11 residues. Trimming shortened V by 3 bases and J by 10 bases, and 7 bases separated the two germline ends. CDR1 and CDR2 from the germline V gene are MRHNA and SNTAGT. CDR3 DNA: TGTGCCAGCAGTGAAGGGTTAGAGCAGTTCTTC. It specifies CASSEGLEQFF.